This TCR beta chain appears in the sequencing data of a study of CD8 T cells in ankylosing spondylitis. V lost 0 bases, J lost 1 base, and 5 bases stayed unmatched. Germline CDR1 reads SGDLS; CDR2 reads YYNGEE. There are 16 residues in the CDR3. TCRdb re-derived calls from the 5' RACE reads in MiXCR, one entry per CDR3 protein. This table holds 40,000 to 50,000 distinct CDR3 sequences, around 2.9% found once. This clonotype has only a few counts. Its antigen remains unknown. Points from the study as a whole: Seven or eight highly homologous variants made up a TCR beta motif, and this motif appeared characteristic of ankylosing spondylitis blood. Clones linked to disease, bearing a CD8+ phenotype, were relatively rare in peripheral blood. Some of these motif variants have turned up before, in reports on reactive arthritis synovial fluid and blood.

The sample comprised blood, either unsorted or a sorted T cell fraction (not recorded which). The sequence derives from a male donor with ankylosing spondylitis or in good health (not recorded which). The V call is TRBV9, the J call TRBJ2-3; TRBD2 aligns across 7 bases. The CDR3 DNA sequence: TGTGCCAGCAGCGTAGGGGCTAGCGGAGGCACAGATACGCAGTATTTT. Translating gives CASSVGASGGTDTQYF.